Listed below are T cell receptor beta chains from one sample, sequenced in a study of beta chain features in type 1 diabetes. Repertoires were generated with immunoSEQ multiplex PCR, while TCRdb's copy carries only in-frame clones and drops some. This table holds 110,000 to 150,000 clones, less than 8.5% found once. The sequenced material came from central memory CD4+ T cells from blood. Receptor source: a woman in her twenties or thirties in good health. The CDR3 runs from the conserved cysteine through the conserved F or W. Each record gives: V gene, clone size, CDR3 protein. Size values are once, few and many counts, or a class for expanded clones, and some rows have none.

v_call: TRBV5-1
clone_size: .
cdr3_aa: CASSLASGRLETQYF

v_call: TRBV5-1
clone_size: .
cdr3_aa: CASSLRSAGQETQYF

v_call: TRBV7-8
clone_size: few
cdr3_aa: CASKTGRAETQYF

v_call: TRBV28
clone_size: .
cdr3_aa: CASSSPGQGPYEQYF

v_call: TRBV6-6
clone_size: .
cdr3_aa: CASSASPGQRIEKLFF

v_call: TRBV4-2
clone_size: few
cdr3_aa: CASGLAGLTGELFF

v_call: TRBV29-1
clone_size: many
cdr3_aa: CSAGTTSYNEQFF

v_call: TRBV13
clone_size: .
cdr3_aa: CASSLQGEQYF

v_call: TRBV7-8
clone_size: .
cdr3_aa: CASSLQGRQPQHF

v_call: TRBV28
clone_size: few
cdr3_aa: CASSSGQSTDTQYF

v_call: TRBV5-1
clone_size: few
cdr3_aa: CASSSGYAPGELFF

v_call: TRBV18
clone_size: .
cdr3_aa: CASSLTYGDTQYF

v_call: TRBV27
clone_size: few
cdr3_aa: CASSPTGGYGYTF

v_call: TRBV15
clone_size: many
cdr3_aa: CATRPQGLYNEQFF

v_call: TRBV28
clone_size: few
cdr3_aa: CASSRHSSGANVLTF

v_call: TRBV11-2
clone_size: few
cdr3_aa: CASSLAVQGTYEQYF

v_call: TRBV5-1
clone_size: few
cdr3_aa: CASSLTGGREQYF

v_call: TRBV4-3
clone_size: many
cdr3_aa: CASSQDRHRAWGANVLTF

v_call: TRBV10-3
clone_size: .
cdr3_aa: CAISEGGVIQTQYF

v_call: TRBV7-2
clone_size: .
cdr3_aa: CASSLSPLTTGDTQYF

v_call: TRBV7-8
clone_size: many
cdr3_aa: CASSRYQIGGGSYGYTF

v_call: TRBV11-2
clone_size: .
cdr3_aa: CASSSAQRQKNTEAFF

v_call: TRBV7-2
clone_size: few
cdr3_aa: CASSLVGTGTSGQSYEQYF

v_call: TRBV29-1
clone_size: .
cdr3_aa: CSVDSGGPNEQFF

v_call: TRBV19
clone_size: .
cdr3_aa: CASSIATGTSGTHRELFF

v_call: TRBV5-4
clone_size: few
cdr3_aa: CASSQGVYRNYGYTF

v_call: TRBV2
clone_size: .
cdr3_aa: CASSNRDLYTF

v_call: TRBV27
clone_size: .
cdr3_aa: CASLIFGLAGVLNTGELFF

v_call: TRBV6-1
clone_size: .
cdr3_aa: CASSVLSGIYGYTF

v_call: TRBV5-4
clone_size: many
cdr3_aa: CASSLNRGLGTEAFF